The rows below give T cell receptor beta chains drawn from one sample of a study of shared clonotypes between healthy human individuals. Method: immunoSEQ multiplex PCR; TCRdb's copy keeps in-frame clones and lacks some. Found here are roughly 760,000 clones, roughly 70% of them singletons; the top ten hold more than 1.5%. The source material was memory CD4+ T cells sorted from blood. The receptors originated from a woman aged 25-40 years in good health. Both conserved end residues are part of each CDR3. D genes are given only for firm matches. Clone size appears in some rows only: once, few, many, or a class for an expanded clone.

V gene	J gene	D gene	clone size	CDR3 protein	CDR3 DNA
TRBV6-1	TRBJ2-2	-	many	CALRGGWGVVGELFF	TGTGCCCTACGGGGTGGATGGGGGGTTGTCGGGGAGCTGTTTTTT
TRBV5-1	TRBJ2-7	-	-	CASSLELATSRQYF	TGCGCCAGCAGCTTGGAACTTGCTACGAGTCGGCAGTACTTC
TRBV9	TRBJ2-1	-	-	CASSHPKLDEQFF	TGTGCCAGCAGCCATCCAAAACTAGATGAGCAGTTCTTC
TRBV28	TRBJ1-2	-	many	CASTISRTSGYTF	TGTGCCAGCACGATTAGTCGGACGAGTGGCTACACCTTC
TRBV30	TRBJ1-5	-	few	CACKKGNQPQHF	TGTGCCTGTAAAAAAGGGAATCAGCCCCAGCATTTT
TRBV6-5	TRBJ1-3	-	-	CASRGRGSSGNTIYF	TGTGCCAGCAGGGGCCGTGGGAGCTCTGGAAACACCATATATTTT
TRBV9	TRBJ1-1	TRBD1	-	CASSVAPGGALDTEAFF	TGTGCCAGCAGCGTAGCCCCAGGGGGCGCGTTGGACACTGAAGCTTTCTTT
TRBV6-5	TRBJ1-4	-	-	CASSYSGGHNEKLFF	TGTGCCAGCAGTTATTCGGGGGGGCATAATGAAAAACTGTTTTTT
TRBV28	TRBJ2-1	-	-	CASSLDSRGNHEQFF	TGTGCCAGCAGTTTGGATTCTCGGGGTAATCATGAGCAGTTCTTC
TRBV6-6	TRBJ2-2	TRBD2	-	CASSQSGGGNGELFF	TGTGCCAGCAGCCAGTCCGGGGGGGGCAACGGGGAGCTGTTTTTT
TRBV5-8	TRBJ2-1	-	-	CASSSWTNEQFF	TGTGCCAGCAGCTCCTGGACTAATGAGCAGTTCTTC
TRBV9	TRBJ1-5	-	-	CASSGEGRSNQPQHF	TGTGCCAGCAGCGGCGAGGGGAGAAGCAATCAGCCCCAGCATTTT
TRBV19	TRBJ2-7	TRBD2	few	CASSVGTSGLGEQYF	TGTGCCAGTAGCGTTGGGACTAGCGGGTTGGGCGAGCAGTACTTC
TRBV10-1	TRBJ2-1	TRBD2	-	CASGLAGTNEQFF	TGCGCCAGCGGACTAGCGGGTACCAATGAGCAGTTCTTC
TRBV28	TRBJ2-7	TRBD2	-	CASSPRGGSGANEQYF	TGTGCCAGCAGTCCCCGGGGGGGCTCGGGAGCGAATGAGCAGTACTTC
TRBV20-1	TRBJ2-3	TRBD1	-	CSARDREGRYF	TGCAGTGCCCGCGACAGGGAAGGAAGGTATTTT
TRBV19	TRBJ2-3	TRBD2	-	CASSPFGGSRLDTQYF	TGTGCCAGTAGTCCCTTCGGCGGGAGTCGTCTAGATACGCAGTATTTT
TRBV7-9	TRBJ2-6	-	-	CASSPTREPGANVLTF	TGTGCCAGCAGCCCCACCAGGGAGCCTGGGGCCAACGTCCTGACTTTC
TRBV5-5	TRBJ2-7	-	few	CASSLGQNSYEQYF	TGTGCCAGCAGCTTAGGCCAGAACTCCTACGAGCAGTACTTC
TRBV9	TRBJ2-1	TRBD2	-	CASRRAGGDNEQFF	TGTGCCAGCAGACGAGCGGGAGGTGACAATGAGCAGTTCTTC
TRBV6-5	TRBJ1-2	-	-	CASMEHNYGYTF	TGTGCCAGCATGGAGCACAACTATGGCTACACCTTC
TRBV28	TRBJ2-7	TRBD2	few	CASSLYASGEGPLEQYF	TGTGCCAGCAGTTTATACGCCTCTGGGGAGGGCCCTTTAGAGCAGTACTTC
TRBV7-9	TRBJ1-1	-	-	CAGLEVLNTEAFF	TGTGCCGGGTTAGAGGTTCTGAACACTGAAGCTTTCTTT
TRBV7-9	TRBJ2-5	-	-	CASSRIDETQYF	TGTGCCAGCAGCCGAATCGACGAGACCCAGTACTTC
TRBV19	TRBJ1-2	-	-	CASSPLRDGIYGYTF	TGTGCCAGTAGTCCCCTGAGGGACGGAATCTATGGCTACACCTTC
TRBV4-2	TRBJ2-1	-	-	CASSQLEGRGGNEQFF	TGTGCCAGCAGCCAGCTTGAGGGTAGAGGGGGGAATGAGCAGTTCTTC
TRBV28	TRBJ1-2	-	-	CASSFQGWNYGYTF	TGTGCCAGCAGTTTCCAGGGTTGGAACTATGGCTACACCTTC
TRBV2	TRBJ2-7	TRBD1	-	CAGGQWSYEQYF	TGTGCCGGGGGACAGTGGTCTTACGAGCAGTACTTC
TRBV5-1	TRBJ2-7	TRBD2	-	CASSQTGLVVYEQYF	TGCGCCAGCAGCCAGACGGGACTAGTAGTCTACGAGCAGTACTTC
TRBV11-2	TRBJ2-2	-	-	CASSFETGRPGELFF	TGTGCCAGCAGCTTTGAGACGGGAAGACCCGGGGAGCTGTTTTTT
TRBV4-1	TRBJ1-1	-	-	CASSQVYGGRAFEAFF	TGCGCCAGCAGCCAAGTTTACGGGGGGCGGGCGTTTGAAGCTTTCTTT
TRBV5-1	TRBJ2-2	TRBD2	-	CASSFSGAGTGELFF	TGCGCCAGCAGCTTTTCAGGAGCGGGAACCGGGGAGCTGTTTTTT
TRBV7-9	TRBJ2-1	-	-	CASSLETEWQFF	TGTGCCAGCAGCTTAGAGACGGAATGGCAGTTCTTC
TRBV28	TRBJ2-3	-	-	CASSIGPLTDTQYF	TGTGCCAGCAGTATCGGGCCACTCACAGATACGCAGTATTTT
TRBV30	TRBJ2-5	-	-	CAWSGQQETQYF	TGTGCCTGGAGTGGCCAGCAAGAGACCCAGTACTTC
TRBV2	TRBJ2-7	-	few	CASSPYPDTYEQYF	TGTGCCAGCAGTCCCTATCCCGACACCTACGAGCAGTACTTC